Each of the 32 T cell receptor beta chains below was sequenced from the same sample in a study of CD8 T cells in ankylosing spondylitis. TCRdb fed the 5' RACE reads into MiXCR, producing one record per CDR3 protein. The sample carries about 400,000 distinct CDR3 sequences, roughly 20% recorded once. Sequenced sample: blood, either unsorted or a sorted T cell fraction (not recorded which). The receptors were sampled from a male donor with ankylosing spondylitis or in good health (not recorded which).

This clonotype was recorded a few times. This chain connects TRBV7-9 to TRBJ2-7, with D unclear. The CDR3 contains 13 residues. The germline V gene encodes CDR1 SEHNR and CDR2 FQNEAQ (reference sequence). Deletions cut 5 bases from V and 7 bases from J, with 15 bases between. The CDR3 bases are TGTGCCAGCAGCCCTATGGCGGCGCAGGAGCAGTACTTC. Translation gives CASSPMAAQEQYF.

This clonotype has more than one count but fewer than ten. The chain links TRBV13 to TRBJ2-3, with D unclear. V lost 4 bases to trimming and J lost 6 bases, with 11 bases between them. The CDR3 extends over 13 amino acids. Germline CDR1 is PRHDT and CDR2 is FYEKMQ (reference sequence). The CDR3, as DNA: TGTGCCAGCAGCTCCACCCGCCTGGATACGCAGTATTTT. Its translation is CASSSTRLDTQYF.

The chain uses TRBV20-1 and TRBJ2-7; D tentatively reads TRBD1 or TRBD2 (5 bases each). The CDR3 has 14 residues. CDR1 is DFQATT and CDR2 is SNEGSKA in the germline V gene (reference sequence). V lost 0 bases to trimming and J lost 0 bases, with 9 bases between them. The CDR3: CSARDEGYSYEQYF. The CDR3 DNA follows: TGCAGTGCTAGAGATGAGGGGTACTCCTACGAGCAGTACTTC.

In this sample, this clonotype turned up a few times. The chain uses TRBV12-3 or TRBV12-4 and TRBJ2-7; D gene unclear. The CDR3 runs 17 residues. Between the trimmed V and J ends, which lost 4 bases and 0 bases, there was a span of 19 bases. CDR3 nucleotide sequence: TGTGCCAGCAGTTGTAAGGAAGGTCAGCCCCACTCCTACGAGCAGTACTTC. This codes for CASSCKEGQPHSYEQYF.

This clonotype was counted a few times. Here the CDR3 DNA reads TGTGCCAGCAGCTTATTGGTCGGATCCTACAATGAGCAGTTCTTC. It encodes CASSLLVGSYNEQFF. J is TRBJ2-1 and V is TRBV7-3; D call uncertain. The germline CDR1 and CDR2 sequences are SGHTA and FQGTGA. The ends were cut back, 2 bases at V and 1 base at J, with 9 bases in the middle. CDR3 length: 15 amino acids.

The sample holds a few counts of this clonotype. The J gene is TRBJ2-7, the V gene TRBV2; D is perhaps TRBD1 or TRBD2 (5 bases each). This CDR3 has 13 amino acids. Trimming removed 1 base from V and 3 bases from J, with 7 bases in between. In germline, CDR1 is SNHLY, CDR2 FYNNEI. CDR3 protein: CASSEVGGYEQYF. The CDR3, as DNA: TGTGCCAGCAGTGAAGTTGGGGGCTACGAGCAGTACTTC. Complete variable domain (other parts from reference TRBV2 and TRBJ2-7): EPEVTQTPSHQVTQMGQEVILRCVPISNHLYFYWYRQILGQKVEFLVSFYNNEISEKSEIFDDQFSVERPDGSNFTLKIRSTKLEDSAMYFCASSEVGGYEQYFGPGTRLTVT.

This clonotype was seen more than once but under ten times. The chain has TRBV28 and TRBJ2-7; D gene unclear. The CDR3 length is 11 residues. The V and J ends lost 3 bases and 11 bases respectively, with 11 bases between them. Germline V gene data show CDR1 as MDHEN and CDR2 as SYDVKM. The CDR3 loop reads CASSFTHEEYF. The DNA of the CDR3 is TGTGCCAGCAGTTTTACTCATGAAGAGTACTTC.

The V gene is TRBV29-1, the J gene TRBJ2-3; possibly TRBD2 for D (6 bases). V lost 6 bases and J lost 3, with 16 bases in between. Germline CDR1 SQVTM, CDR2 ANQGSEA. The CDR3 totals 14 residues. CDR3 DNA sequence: TGCAGCGTCCAGGAGGGATTCATTACAGATACGCAGTATTTT. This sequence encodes CSVQEGFITDTQYF.

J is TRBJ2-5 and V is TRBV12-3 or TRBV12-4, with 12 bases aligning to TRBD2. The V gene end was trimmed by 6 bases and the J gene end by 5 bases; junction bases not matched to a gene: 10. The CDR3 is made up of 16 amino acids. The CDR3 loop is CASSPLLAGGWETQYF. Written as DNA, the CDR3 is TGTGCCAGCAGCCCCCTACTAGCGGGGGGTTGGGAGACCCAGTACTTC.

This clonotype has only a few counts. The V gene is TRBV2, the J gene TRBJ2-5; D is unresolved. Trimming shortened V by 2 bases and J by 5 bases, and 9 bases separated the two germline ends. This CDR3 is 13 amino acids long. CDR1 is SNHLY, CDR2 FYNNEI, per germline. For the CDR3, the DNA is TGTGCCAGCAGTGAAAGGCTACGTGAGACCCAGTACTTC. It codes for CASSERLRETQYF.

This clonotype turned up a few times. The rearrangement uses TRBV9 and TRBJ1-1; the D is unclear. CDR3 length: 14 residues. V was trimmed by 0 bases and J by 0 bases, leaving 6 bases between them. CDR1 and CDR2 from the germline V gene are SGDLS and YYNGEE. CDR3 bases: TGTGCCAGCAGCGTAGAGGGCGTGAACACTGAAGCTTTCTTT. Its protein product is CASSVEGVNTEAFF. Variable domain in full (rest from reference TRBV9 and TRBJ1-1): DSGVTQTPKHLITATGQRVTLRCSPRSGDLSVYWYQQSLDQGLQFLIQYYNGEERAKGNILERFSAQQFPDLHSELNLSSLELGDSALYFCASSVEGVNTEAFFGQGTRLTVV.

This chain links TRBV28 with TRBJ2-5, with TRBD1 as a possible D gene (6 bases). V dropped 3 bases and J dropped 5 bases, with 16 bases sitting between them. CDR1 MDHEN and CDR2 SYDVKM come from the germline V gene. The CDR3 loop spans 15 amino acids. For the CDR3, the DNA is TGTGCCAGCAGTTTGCCACAGGGTCTTGAGGAGACCCAGTACTTC. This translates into CASSLPQGLEETQYF.

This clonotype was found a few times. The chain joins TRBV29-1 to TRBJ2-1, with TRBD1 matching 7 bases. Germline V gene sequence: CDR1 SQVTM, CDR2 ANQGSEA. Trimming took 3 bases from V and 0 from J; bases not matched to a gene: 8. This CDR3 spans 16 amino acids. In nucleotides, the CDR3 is TGCAGCGTTGATTTACCGGCAGGGGGCTCCTACAATGAGCAGTTCTTC. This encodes CSVDLPAGGSYNEQFF.

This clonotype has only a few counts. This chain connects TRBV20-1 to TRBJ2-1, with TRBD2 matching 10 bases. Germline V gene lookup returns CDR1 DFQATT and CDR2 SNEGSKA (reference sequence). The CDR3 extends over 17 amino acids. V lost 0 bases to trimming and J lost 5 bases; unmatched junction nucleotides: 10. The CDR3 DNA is TGCAGTGCTAGAGATCTCCGGGGGACTAGCGAAAACAATGAGCAGTTCTTC. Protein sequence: CSARDLRGTSENNEQFF.

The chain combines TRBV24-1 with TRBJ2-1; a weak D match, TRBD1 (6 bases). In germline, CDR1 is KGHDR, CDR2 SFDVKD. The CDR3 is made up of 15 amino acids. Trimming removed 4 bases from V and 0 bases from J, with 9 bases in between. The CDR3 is CATSEQGSSYNEQFF. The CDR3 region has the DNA TGTGCCACCAGTGAACAGGGAAGCTCCTACAATGAGCAGTTCTTC.

The CDR3 DNA reads as TGTGCCAGCAGCCAGGGGGTCGGGGTTGACTCCTACGAGCAGTACTTC. Translated, it gives CASSQGVGVDSYEQYF. V and J are TRBV7-9 and TRBJ2-7; 7 positions match TRBD1. Germline V lookup: CDR1 SEHNR, CDR2 FQNEAQ (reference sequence). The V and J ends lost 5 bases and 0 bases, in that order; junction bases with no gene match: 10. The length of the CDR3 is 16 residues.

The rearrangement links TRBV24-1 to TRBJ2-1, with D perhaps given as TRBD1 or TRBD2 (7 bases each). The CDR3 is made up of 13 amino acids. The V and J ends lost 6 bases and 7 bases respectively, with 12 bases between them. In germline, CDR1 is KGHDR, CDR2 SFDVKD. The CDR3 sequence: CATSFQGGNEQFF. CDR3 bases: TGTGCCACCAGTTTCCAGGGGGGGAATGAGCAGTTCTTC.

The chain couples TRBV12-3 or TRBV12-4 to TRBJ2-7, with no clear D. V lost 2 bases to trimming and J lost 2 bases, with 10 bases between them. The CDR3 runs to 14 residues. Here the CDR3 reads CASSLSGRAYEQYF. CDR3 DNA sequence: TGTGCCAGCAGTTTATCAGGCCGAGCCTACGAGCAGTACTTC.

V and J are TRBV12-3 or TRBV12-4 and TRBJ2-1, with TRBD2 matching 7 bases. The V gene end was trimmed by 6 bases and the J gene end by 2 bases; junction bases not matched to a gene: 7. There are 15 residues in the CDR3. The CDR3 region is CASSLGLGPYNEQFF. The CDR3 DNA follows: TGTGCCAGCAGCCTCGGACTAGGACCCTACAATGAGCAGTTCTTC.

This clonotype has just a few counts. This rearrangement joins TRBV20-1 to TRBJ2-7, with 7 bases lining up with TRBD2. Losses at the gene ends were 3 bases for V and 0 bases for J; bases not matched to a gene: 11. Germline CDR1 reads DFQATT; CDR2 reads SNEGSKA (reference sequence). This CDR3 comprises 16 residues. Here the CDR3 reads CSASRIPSGISYEQYF. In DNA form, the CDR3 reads TGCAGTGCTAGCCGGATTCCTAGCGGAATCTCCTACGAGCAGTACTTC.

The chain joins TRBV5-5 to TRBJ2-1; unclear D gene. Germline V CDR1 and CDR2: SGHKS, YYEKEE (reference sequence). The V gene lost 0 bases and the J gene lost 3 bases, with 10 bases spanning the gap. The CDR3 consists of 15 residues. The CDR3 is CASSLGQRYYNEQFF. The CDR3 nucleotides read TGTGCCAGCAGCTTGGGGCAGAGATACTACAATGAGCAGTTCTTC.

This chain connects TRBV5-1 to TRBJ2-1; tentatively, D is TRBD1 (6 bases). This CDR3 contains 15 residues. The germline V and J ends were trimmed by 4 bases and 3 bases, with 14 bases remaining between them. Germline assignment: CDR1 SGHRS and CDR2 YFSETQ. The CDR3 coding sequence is TGCGCCAGCAGCAGAAGACAGGCAGGCTACAATGAGCAGTTCTTC. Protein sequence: CASSRRQAGYNEQFF. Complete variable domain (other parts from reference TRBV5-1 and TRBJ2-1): KAGVTQTPRYLIKTRGQQVTLSCSPISGHRSVSWYQQTPGQGLQFLFEYFSETQRNKGNFPGRFSGRQFSNSRSEMNVSTLELGDSALYLCASSRRQAGYNEQFFGPGTRLTVL.

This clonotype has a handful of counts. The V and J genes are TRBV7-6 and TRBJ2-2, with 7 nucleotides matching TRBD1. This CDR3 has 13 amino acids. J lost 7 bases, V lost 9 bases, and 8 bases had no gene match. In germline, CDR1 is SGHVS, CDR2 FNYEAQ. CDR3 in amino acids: CASWDSLGGELFF. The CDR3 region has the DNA TGTGCCAGTTGGGACAGTCTAGGCGGGGAGCTGTTTTTT.

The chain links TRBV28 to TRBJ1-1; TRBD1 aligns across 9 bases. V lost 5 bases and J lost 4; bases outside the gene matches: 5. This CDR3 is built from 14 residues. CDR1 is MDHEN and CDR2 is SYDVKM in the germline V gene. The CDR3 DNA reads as TGTGCCAGCAGTGTACAGGGGGCGCGCACTGAAGCTTTCTTT. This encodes CASSVQGARTEAFF. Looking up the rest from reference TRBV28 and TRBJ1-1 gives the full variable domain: DVKVTQSSRYLVKRTGEKVFLECVQDMDHENMFWYRQDPGLGLRLIYFSYDVKMKEKGDIPEGYSVSREKKERFSLILESASTNQTSMYLCASSVQGARTEAFFGQGTRLTVV.

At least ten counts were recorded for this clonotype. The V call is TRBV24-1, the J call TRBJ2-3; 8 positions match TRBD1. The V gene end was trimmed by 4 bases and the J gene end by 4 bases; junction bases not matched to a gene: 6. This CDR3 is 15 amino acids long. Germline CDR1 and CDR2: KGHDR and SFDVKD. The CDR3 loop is CATSDRTGFADTQYF. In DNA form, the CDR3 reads TGTGCCACCAGTGACAGGACAGGGTTCGCAGATACGCAGTATTTT.

CDR3 loop: CSARDPVTMNTEAFF. CDR3 in DNA: TGCAGTGCTAGAGATCCAGTCACCATGAACACTGAAGCTTTCTTT. The rearrangement uses TRBV20-1 and TRBJ1-1, with D unclear. Germline V gene lookup returns CDR1 DFQATT and CDR2 SNEGSKA (reference sequence). The germline V and J ends were trimmed by 0 bases and 0 bases, with 11 bases remaining between them. The CDR3 has 15 residues.

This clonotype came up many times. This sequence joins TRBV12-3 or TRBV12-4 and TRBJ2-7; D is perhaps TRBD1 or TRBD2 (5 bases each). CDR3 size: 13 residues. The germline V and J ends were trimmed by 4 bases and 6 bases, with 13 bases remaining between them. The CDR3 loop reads CASSSGTPSEQYF. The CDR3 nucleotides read TGTGCCAGCAGTTCCGGGACCCCGAGCGAGCAGTACTTC.

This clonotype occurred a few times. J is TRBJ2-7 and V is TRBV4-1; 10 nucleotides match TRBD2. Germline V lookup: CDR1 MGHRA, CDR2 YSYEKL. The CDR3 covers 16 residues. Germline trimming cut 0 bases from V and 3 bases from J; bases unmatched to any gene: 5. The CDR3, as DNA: TGCGCCAGCAGCCAAGACCCTGGGACTAGCGTCTACGAGCAGTACTTC. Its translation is CASSQDPGTSVYEQYF.

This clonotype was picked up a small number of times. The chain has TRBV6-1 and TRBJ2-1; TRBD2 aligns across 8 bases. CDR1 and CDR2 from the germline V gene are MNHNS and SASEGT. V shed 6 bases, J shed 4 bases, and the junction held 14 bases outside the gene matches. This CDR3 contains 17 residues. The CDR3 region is CASSPGGGGPVYNEQFF. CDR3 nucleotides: TGTGCCAGCAGCCCCGGCGGCGGGGGGCCTGTATACAATGAGCAGTTCTTC.

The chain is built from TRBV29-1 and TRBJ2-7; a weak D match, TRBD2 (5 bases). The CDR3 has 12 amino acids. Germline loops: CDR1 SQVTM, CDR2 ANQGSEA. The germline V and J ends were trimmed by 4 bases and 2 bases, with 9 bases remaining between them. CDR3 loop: CSVVSGTYEQYF. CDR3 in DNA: TGCAGCGTTGTTTCGGGGACCTACGAGCAGTACTTC.

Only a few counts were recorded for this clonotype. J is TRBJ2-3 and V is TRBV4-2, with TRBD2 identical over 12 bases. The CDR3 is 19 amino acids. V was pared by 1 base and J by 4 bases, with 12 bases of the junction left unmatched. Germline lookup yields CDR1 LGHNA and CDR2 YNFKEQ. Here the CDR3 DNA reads TGTGCCAGCAGCCAAGCCGGGACTAGCGGGTCCCGCTACGCAGATACGCAGTATTTT. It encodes CASSQAGTSGSRYADTQYF.

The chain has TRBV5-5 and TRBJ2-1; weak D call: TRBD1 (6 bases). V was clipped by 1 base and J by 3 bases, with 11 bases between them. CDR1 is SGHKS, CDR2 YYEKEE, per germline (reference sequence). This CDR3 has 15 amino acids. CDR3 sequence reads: CASSLSRDNYNEQFF. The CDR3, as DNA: TGTGCCAGCAGCTTGTCACGGGACAACTACAATGAGCAGTTCTTC. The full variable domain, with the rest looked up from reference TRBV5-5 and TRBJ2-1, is DAGVTQSPTHLIKTRGQQVTLRCSPISGHKSVSWYQQVLGQGPQFIFQYYEKEERGRGNFPDRFSARQFPNYSSELNVNALLLGDSALYLCASSLSRDNYNEQFFGPGTRLTVL.